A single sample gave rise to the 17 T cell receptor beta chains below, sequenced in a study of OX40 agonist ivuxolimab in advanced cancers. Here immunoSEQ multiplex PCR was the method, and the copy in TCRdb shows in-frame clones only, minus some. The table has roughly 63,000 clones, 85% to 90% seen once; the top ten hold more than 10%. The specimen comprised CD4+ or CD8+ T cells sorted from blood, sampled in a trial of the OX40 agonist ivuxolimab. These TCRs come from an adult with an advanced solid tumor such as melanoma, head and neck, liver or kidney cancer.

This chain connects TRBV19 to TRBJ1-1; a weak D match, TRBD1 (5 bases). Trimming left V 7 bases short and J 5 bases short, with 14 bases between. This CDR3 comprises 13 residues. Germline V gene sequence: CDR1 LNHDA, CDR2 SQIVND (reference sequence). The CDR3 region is CASTIGGWTEAFF. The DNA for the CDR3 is TGTGCCAGTACCATTGGGGGATGGACTGAAGCTTTCTTT.

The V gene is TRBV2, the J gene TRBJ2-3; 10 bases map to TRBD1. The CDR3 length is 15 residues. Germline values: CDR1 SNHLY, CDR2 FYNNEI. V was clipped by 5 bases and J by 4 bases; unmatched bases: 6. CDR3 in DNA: TGTGCCAGCAGTAGACAGGGGGCGATCGCAGATACGCAGTATTTT. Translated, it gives CASSRQGAIADTQYF.

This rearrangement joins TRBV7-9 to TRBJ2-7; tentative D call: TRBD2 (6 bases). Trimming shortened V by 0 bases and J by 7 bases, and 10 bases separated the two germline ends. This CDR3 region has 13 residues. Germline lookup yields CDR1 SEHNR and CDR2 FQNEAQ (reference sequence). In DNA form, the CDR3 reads TGTGCCAGCAGCTTAGCGGAGGGAAGGGAGCAGTACTTC. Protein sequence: CASSLAEGREQYF.

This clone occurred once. This CDR3 reads CASSFKRSTDTQYF. The CDR3 bases are TGTGCCAGCAGCTTCAAGCGGAGCACAGATACGCAGTATTTT. The chain has TRBV7-1 and TRBJ2-3; a weak D match, TRBD2 (5 bases). TRBV7-1 is given ORF status, its function remaining uncertain. CDR3 length: 14 residues. V was clipped by 4 bases and J by 0 bases, with 8 bases between them.

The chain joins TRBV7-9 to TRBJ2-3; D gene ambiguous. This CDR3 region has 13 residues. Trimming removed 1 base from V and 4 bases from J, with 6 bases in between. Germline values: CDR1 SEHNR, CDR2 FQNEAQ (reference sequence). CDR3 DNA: TGTGCCAGCAGCTTAGTCAGCTCAGATACGCAGTATTTT. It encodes CASSLVSSDTQYF. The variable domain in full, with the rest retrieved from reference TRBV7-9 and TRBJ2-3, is DTGVSQNPRHKITKRGQNVTFRCDPISEHNRLYWYRQTLGQGPEFLTYFQNEAQLEKSRLLSDRFSAERPKGSFSTLEIQRTEQGDSAMYLCASSLVSSDTQYFGPGTRLTVL.

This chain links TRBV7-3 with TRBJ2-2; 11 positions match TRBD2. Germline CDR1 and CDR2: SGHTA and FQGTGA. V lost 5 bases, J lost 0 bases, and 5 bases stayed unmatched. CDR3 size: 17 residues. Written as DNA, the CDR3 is TGTGCCAGCAGCATGCCACTAGCGGGGGCGAACACCGGGGAGCTGTTTTTT. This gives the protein CASSMPLAGANTGELFF.

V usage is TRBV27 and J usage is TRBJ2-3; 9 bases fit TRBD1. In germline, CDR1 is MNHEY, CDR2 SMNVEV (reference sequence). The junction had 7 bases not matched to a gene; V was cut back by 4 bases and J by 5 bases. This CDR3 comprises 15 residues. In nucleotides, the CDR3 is TGTGCCAGCAGTTACCGGGACAGGGTTGTAGATACGCAGTATTTT. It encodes CASSYRDRVVDTQYF.

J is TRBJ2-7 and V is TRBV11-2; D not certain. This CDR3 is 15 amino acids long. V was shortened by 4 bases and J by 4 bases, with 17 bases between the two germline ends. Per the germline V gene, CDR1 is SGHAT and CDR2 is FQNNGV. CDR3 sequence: CASSSPSVAGYEQYF. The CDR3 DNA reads TGTGCCAGCAGCTCCCCCTCGGTAGCCGGTTACGAGCAGTACTTC.

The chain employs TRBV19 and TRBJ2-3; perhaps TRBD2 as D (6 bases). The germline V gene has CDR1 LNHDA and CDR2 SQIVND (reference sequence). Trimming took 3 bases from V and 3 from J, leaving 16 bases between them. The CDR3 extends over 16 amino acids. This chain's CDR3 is CASSISPDYQTDTQYF. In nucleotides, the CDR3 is TGTGCCAGTAGTATCTCCCCGGACTACCAGACAGATACGCAGTATTTT.

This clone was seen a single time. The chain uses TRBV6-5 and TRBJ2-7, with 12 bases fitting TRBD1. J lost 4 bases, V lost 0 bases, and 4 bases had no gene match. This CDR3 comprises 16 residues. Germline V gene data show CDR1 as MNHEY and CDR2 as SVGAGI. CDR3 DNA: TGTGCCAGCAGTTACTCGAGGGACAGGGGGCAATACGAGCAGTACTTC. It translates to CASSYSRDRGQYEQYF.

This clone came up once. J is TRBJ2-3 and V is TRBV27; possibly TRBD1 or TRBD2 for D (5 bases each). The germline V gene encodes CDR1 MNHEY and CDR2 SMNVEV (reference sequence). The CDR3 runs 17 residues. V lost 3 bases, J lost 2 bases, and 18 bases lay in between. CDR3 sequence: CASSFIKTGLHTDTQYF. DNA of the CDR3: TGTGCCAGCAGTTTCATAAAGACGGGGCTCCACACAGATACGCAGTATTTT.

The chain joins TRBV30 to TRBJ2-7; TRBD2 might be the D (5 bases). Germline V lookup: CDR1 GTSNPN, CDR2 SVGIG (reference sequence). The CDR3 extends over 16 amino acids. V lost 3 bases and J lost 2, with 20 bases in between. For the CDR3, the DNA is TGTGCCTGGAGCCACGGGCTGAGGGAACCTCCCTACGAGCAGTACTTC. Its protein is CAWSHGLREPPYEQYF.

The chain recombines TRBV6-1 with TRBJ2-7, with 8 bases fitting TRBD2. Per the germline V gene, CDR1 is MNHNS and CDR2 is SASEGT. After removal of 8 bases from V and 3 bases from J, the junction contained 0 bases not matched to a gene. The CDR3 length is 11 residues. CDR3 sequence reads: CASREGYEQYF. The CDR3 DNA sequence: TGTGCCAGCCGGGAGGGCTACGAGCAGTACTTC.

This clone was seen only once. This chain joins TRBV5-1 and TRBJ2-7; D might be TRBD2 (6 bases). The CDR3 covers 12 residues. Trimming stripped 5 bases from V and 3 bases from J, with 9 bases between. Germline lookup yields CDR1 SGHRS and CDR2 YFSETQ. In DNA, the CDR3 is TGCGCCAGCAGAAGGGACTTCTACGAGCAGTACTTC. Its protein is CASRRDFYEQYF.

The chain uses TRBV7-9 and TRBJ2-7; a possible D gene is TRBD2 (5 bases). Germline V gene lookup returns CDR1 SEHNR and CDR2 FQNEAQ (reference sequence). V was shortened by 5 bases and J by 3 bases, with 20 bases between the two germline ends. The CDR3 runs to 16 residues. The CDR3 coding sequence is TGTGCCAGCAGCCCCCTCGACGGAGGAAGCCTCTACGAGCAGTACTTC. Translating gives CASSPLDGGSLYEQYF.

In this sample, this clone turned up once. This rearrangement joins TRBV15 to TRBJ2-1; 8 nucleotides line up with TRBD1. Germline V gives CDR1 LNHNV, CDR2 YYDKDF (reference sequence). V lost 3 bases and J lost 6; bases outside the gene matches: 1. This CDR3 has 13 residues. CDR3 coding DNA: TGTGCCACCAGCAGCAGGGGGCCCAATGAGCAGTTCTTC. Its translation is CATSSRGPNEQFF.

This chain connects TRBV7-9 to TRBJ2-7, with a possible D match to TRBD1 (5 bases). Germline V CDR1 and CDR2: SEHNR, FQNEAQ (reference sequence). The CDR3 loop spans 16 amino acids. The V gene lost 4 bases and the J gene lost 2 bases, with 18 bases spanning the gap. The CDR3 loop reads CASSSYLGQATYEQYF. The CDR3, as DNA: TGTGCCAGCAGCTCCTACCTTGGACAAGCCACCTACGAGCAGTACTTC.